These T cell receptor beta chains were read from a single sample in a study of T-cell reconstitution after alpha-beta-depleted transplantation in children. TCRdb reanalysed the PCR reads using MiXCR and keeps one entry per CDR3 protein. Here the sample spans about 200,000 distinct CDR3 sequences, approximately 7% being singletons. Sequencing was performed on PBMCs, taken before TCRalphabeta/CD19-depleted stem cell transplant. These receptors originate from a boy aged 2 to 10 with acute lymphoblastic leukemia, due to receive a stem cell transplant. Each CDR3 is given with its conserved first and last residue. D genes are given only for firm matches. Some rows have no size entry. The others give once, few or many, or a class for an expanded clone.

TRBV5-1	TRBJ2-1	-	many	CASSLPSDHYNEQFF	TGCGCCAGCAGCCTACCCTCGGACCACTACAATGAGCAGTTCTTC
TRBV7-2	TRBJ2-5	-	many	CASSLVAGPGETQYF	TGTGCCAGCAGCTTAGTTGCGGGGCCCGGAGAGACCCAGTACTTC
TRBV29-1	TRBJ1-1	-	many	CSVEPALVPTEAFF	TGCAGCGTTGAACCAGCCCTCGTACCCACTGAAGCTTTCTTT
TRBV5-1	TRBJ1-2	TRBD1	many	CASSLAGGDYGYTF	TGCGCCAGCAGCTTGGCAGGGGGTGACTATGGCTACACCTTC
TRBV12-3/TRBV12-4	TRBJ1-2	-	-	CASSPNPTLAYGYTF	TGTGCCAGCAGCCCTAACCCAACCCTCGCCTATGGCTACACCTTC
TRBV4-3	TRBJ2-6	-	few	CASSSGVGGANVLTF	TGCGCCAGCAGCTCGGGGGTAGGTGGGGCCAACGTCCTGACTTTC
TRBV7-8	TRBJ2-1	-	many	CASSPSDSYNEQFF	TGTGCCAGCAGCCCGTCTGACTCCTACAATGAGCAGTTCTTC
TRBV20-1	TRBJ2-1	-	few	CSARAGAYNEQFF	TGCAGTGCTAGGGCGGGGGCTTACAATGAGCAGTTCTTC
TRBV5-1	TRBJ2-7	-	many	CASTPSPAGPYEQYF	TGCGCCAGCACCCCTTCTCCGGCGGGACCCTACGAGCAGTACTTC
TRBV7-8	TRBJ2-7	-	many	CASSSNQFYEQYF	TGTGCCAGCAGCTCAAATCAGTTCTACGAGCAGTACTTC
TRBV20-1	TRBJ1-1	-	many	CSARDLGTAEVNTEAFF	TGCAGTGCTAGAGACCTCGGGACGGCAGAAGTGAACACTGAAGCTTTCTTT
TRBV20-1	TRBJ2-1	TRBD1	many	CSADRGPNNEQFF	TGCAGTGCCGACAGGGGGCCCAACAATGAGCAGTTCTTC
TRBV20-1	TRBJ2-4	-	few	CSARAGQIRDIQYF	TGCAGTGCTAGAGCTGGGCAGATTCGGGACATTCAGTACTTC
TRBV20-1	TRBJ2-2	-	many	CSAREVRTLNTGDLFF	TGCAGTGCTAGAGAGGTTCGGACCTTGAACACCGGGGACCTGTTTTTT
TRBV5-5	TRBJ2-1	TRBD1	-	CASSSARQGYNEQFF	TGTGCCAGCAGTTCCGCGAGACAGGGCTACAATGAGCAGTTCTTC
TRBV29-1	TRBJ2-1	-	many	CSTRTGVGVEQFF	TGCAGCACCAGGACGGGGGTAGGGGTTGAGCAGTTCTTC
TRBV14	TRBJ2-6	-	few	CASSLLGEGPGANVLTF	TGTGCCAGCAGCCTCCTCGGCGAGGGGCCTGGGGCCAACGTCCTGACTTTC
TRBV4-2	TRBJ2-7	TRBD2	many	CASSQDGSPAGAYEQYF	TGTGCCAGCAGCCAAGATGGGTCTCCAGCGGGAGCCTACGAGCAGTACTTC
TRBV29-1	TRBJ2-7	-	many	CSVEGTGYEQYF	TGCAGCGTTGAAGGGACCGGCTACGAGCAGTACTTC
TRBV28	TRBJ2-7	-	many	CASTEETSSYEQYF	TGTGCCAGCACCGAAGAAACGAGCTCCTACGAGCAGTACTTC
TRBV5-1	TRBJ2-5	TRBD1	many	CASREIRTRDRRQETQYF	TGCGCCAGCAGGGAGATCCGGACCCGGGACAGGAGACAAGAGACCCAGTACTTC
TRBV7-3	TRBJ2-1	-	-	CASSPLGHDLDEQFF	TGTGCCAGCAGCCCGCTGGGCCACGACCTCGATGAGCAGTTCTTC
TRBV29-1	TRBJ2-7	-	many	CSVCATPPKFEQYF	TGCAGCGTCTGCGCTACACCCCCGAAATTCGAGCAGTACTTC
TRBV12-3/TRBV12-4	TRBJ1-1	-	many	CASKTDWVTEAFF	TGTGCCAGCAAAACGGACTGGGTCACTGAAGCTTTCTTT
TRBV4-2	TRBJ2-5	-	many	CASSQDPLTGKTQYF	TGTGCCAGCAGCCAAGACCCATTGACAGGAAAGACCCAGTACTTC
TRBV7-9	TRBJ2-2	TRBD1	many	CASSSFTGDLTGELFF	TGTGCCAGCAGCAGCTTCACAGGGGACCTCACCGGGGAGCTGTTTTTT
TRBV29-1	TRBJ2-1	TRBD1	many	CSVEDKGQDLKSYNEQFF	TGCAGCGTTGAAGATAAAGGACAGGACCTAAAGTCCTACAATGAGCAGTTCTTC
TRBV5-1	TRBJ1-3	-	many	CASSLVANSGNTIYF	TGCGCCAGCAGCTTGGTGGCCAACTCTGGAAACACCATATATTTT
TRBV7-9	TRBJ2-3	TRBD2	-	CASSPTSGVTDTQYF	TGTGCCAGCAGCCCTACTAGCGGCGTCACAGATACGCAGTATTTT
TRBV6-5	TRBJ1-2	-	few	CASSYSKQNPYGYTF	TGTGCCAGCAGTTACTCGAAACAGAACCCTTATGGCTACACCTTC
TRBV20-1	TRBJ1-6	-	many	CSAGTGYNSPLHF	TGCAGTGCCGGGACGGGCTATAATTCACCCCTCCACTTT
TRBV27	TRBJ2-7	TRBD1	-	CASSPGQGKSYEQYF	TGTGCCAGCAGTCCCGGACAGGGCAAGTCCTACGAGCAGTACTTC
TRBV12-3/TRBV12-4	TRBJ2-7	-	many	CASSLREGSSYEQYF	TGTGCCAGCAGTTTACGGGAAGGGAGCTCCTACGAGCAGTACTTC
TRBV20-1	TRBJ2-1	TRBD2	many	CSAYPGLANNEQFF	TGCAGTGCTTATCCGGGACTAGCAAACAATGAGCAGTTCTTC
TRBV10-1	TRBJ1-1	TRBD1	-	CASSESGTGGTEAFF	TGCGCCAGCAGTGAGTCTGGGACAGGGGGGACTGAAGCTTTCTTT